This T cell receptor (beta chain) derives from a study of radiation and T cells in renal cell carcinoma. The CDR3 length is 13 residues. V dropped 3 bases and J dropped 1 base, with 6 bases sitting between them. Germline CDR1 and CDR2: MNHEY and SMNVEV (reference sequence). Remarks on this clone: Its antigen is currently unknown.

Study-wide results and limits: No pretreatment tumor biopsies were available for baseline clonotypes. Top tumor clonotypes rose in blood 2 weeks post-radiation, then contracted.

Time point in this sample: blood 4 weeks post-SBRT, at nephrectomy. The treatment is: 15 Gy SBRT to primary tumor, nephrectomy 4 weeks later. Data came from immunoSEQ multiplex PCR; TCRdb stores just in-frame clones and leaves some out. The sample records about 78,000 clones, 80% to 90% being singletons. The gene calls are TRBV27 and TRBJ1-1, with D unclear. This clonotype was obtained from a woman in her sixties or seventies with renal cell carcinoma. This specimen was blood, taken from a patient whose treatment included radiotherapy and nephrectomy. This chain's CDR3 is CASSFGGNTEAFF. DNA for the CDR3: TGTGCCAGCAGTTTCGGCGGGAACACTGAAGCTTTCTTT.